The clone carrying this T cell receptor beta chain appeared many times. The antigen remains undetermined. Using RNA transcripts as the source, TCR beta CDR3 regions were amplified. TCR CDR3 regions were first amplified by RT-PCR with HTBI primers. TCRdb reprocessed the multiplex PCR reads via MiXCR and lists one record per CDR3 protein. This sample has approximately 380,000 distinct CDR3 sequences; about a fifth occur once, and the top ten carry about 3.7%. The sample belongs to a study of T cells in Graves' hyperthyroidism and ophthalmopathy. Study details: Peripheral blood samples were taken at initial diagnosis, prior to any treatment.

Findings and limits, study-wide: Clonotypes that were expanded in thyroid above 0.001 mostly appeared in blood too. The model anticipated ophthalmopathy a median around 6 months pre-onset.

Specimen: blood. The receptor was derived from a woman in her late teens or twenties with Graves' hyperthyroidism.

CDR3 in amino acids: CASRRTDDLNTEAFF. CDR3 coding DNA: TGCGCCAGCCGACGGACGGACGATTTGAACACTGAAGCTTTCTTT. The chain joins TRBV5-1 to TRBJ1-1; D not resolved. The germline CDR1 and CDR2 sequences are SGHRS and YFSETQ. Trimming pared 7 bases from V and 0 bases from J, leaving 16 bases between. The CDR3 is 15 residues long.